Below, 5 T cell receptor beta chains from the same sample are listed, as sequenced in a study of patients and donors after allogeneic stem cell transplantation. In TCRdb, the RT-PCR reads were re-called with MiXCR into one record per CDR3 protein. Among roughly 140,000 distinct CDR3 sequences listed, about two fifths were seen once. Specimen: blood, either unsorted or a sorted T cell fraction (not recorded which). These receptors were obtained from a human donor who was either an allogeneic HSCT recipient or a stem cell or donor lymphocyte infusion donor (not recorded which). It is not recorded whose cells these are; they may come from a transplant donor.

This clonotype has just a few counts. The chain recombines TRBV12-3 or TRBV12-4 with TRBJ1-5, with D maybe TRBD1 (5 bases). This CDR3 has 14 residues. Trimming took 3 bases from V and 6 from J, leaving 12 bases between them. CDR3 sequence: CASSLPGPGQPQHF. The DNA of the CDR3 is TGTGCCAGCAGTTTGCCAGGGCCGGGTCAGCCCCAGCATTTT.

The J gene is TRBJ2-1, the V gene TRBV3-1; D might be TRBD2 (5 bases). There are 15 residues in the CDR3. In germline, CDR1 is LGHDT, CDR2 YNNKEL (reference sequence). V lost 7 bases, J lost 4 bases, and 17 bases lay in between. CDR3 nucleotide sequence: TGTGCCAGCACTCCCCGGGAATACCATTACAATGAGCAGTTCTTC. It codes for CASTPREYHYNEQFF.

The chain recombines TRBV12-3 or TRBV12-4 with TRBJ1-2; a possible D gene is TRBD1 (6 bases). Trimming cost V 10 bases and J 5 bases, with 17 bases left between them. This CDR3 has 13 amino acids. CDR3 sequence (DNA): TGTGCCATTAGTGCGGAGAGGGGGTATGGCTACACCTTC. Translating it yields CAISAERGYGYTF.

V and J are TRBV6-2 or TRBV6-3 and TRBJ2-7; 9 bases map to TRBD2. The CDR3 is 19 residues long. From germline, CDR1 is MNHEY and CDR2 SVGEGT. V lost 2 bases, J lost 1 base, and 15 bases stayed unmatched. CDR3: CASSYPSKAGGPWSYEQYF. DNA of the CDR3: TGTGCCAGCAGTTACCCTAGTAAGGCGGGGGGGCCTTGGTCCTACGAGCAGTACTTC.

This clonotype was found a few times. This chain connects TRBV12-3 or TRBV12-4 to TRBJ1-2; D gene uncertain. The CDR3 has 13 residues. Trimming took off 1 base at V and 4 bases at J, with 7 bases between the two ends. The CDR3 DNA sequence: TGTGCCAGCAGTTTAGAGCCTTTCTATGGCTACACCTTC. It yields the protein CASSLEPFYGYTF.